This TCR beta chain was profiled in a study of blood T cell repertoires in COVID-19. Overall study: Nucleic acid was either cDNA or gDNA, and it came from T cells, B-cell-depleted T cells, or PBMCs.

The table lists this clone with a count of one. V gave up 4 bases and J gave up 8 bases, with 21 bases separating them. Germline V gene lookup returns CDR1 LGHNA and CDR2 YNFKEQ. This CDR3 has 16 amino acids. Some clones are missing from TCRdb's copy, which holds only in-frame ones; the method was immunoSEQ multiplex PCR. The table shows fewer than 75,000 clones, with roughly 80% occurring only once. This sequence was found in a human donor in a cohort sampled during active COVID-19. V and J are TRBV4-2 and TRBJ2-1, with D possibly being TRBD2 (6 bases). Sample: peripheral blood. This CDR3 is CASSRELVMGGDEQFF. The CDR3 DNA sequence: TGTGCCAGCAGCCGGGAACTAGTGATGGGCGGGGATGAGCAGTTCTTC.